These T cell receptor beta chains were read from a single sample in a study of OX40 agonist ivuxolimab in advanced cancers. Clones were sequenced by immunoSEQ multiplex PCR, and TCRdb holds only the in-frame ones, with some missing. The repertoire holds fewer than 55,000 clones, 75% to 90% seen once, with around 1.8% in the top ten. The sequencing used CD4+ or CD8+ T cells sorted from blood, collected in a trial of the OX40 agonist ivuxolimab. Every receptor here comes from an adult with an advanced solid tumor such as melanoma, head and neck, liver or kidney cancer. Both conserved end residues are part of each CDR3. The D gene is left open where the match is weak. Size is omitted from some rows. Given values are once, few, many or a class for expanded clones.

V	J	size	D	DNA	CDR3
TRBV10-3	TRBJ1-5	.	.	TGTGCCATCAGTGAATTGGGGGACAATCAGCCCCAGCATTTT	CAISELGDNQPQHF
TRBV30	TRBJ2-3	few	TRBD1	TGTGCCTGGAGTCCCGGGACAGGGGGAGATACGCAGTATTTT	CAWSPGTGGDTQYF
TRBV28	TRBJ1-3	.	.	TGTGCCAGCAGTTCTCCGGCCCCTCCTGGAAACACCATATATTTT	CASSSPAPPGNTIYF
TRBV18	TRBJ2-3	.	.	TGTGCCAGCTCCTCGGGACTCACTAGCACAGATACGCAGTATTTT	CASSSGLTSTDTQYF
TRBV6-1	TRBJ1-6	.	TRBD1	TGTGCCAGCAGTGCCCGACAGGGTAATAATTCACCCCTCCACTTT	CASSARQGNNSPLHF
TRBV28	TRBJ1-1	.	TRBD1	TGTGCCAGCAGTTCACGGGACAGGGGGATCACTGAAGCTTTCTTT	CASSSRDRGITEAFF
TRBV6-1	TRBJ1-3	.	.	TGTGCCAGCAGTGAAGCGGCAGGACCTGGAAACACCATATATTTT	CASSEAAGPGNTIYF
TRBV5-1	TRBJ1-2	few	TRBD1	TGCGCCAGCAGCACCCGACAGGGAGGGGACTATGGCTACACCTTC	CASSTRQGGDYGYTF
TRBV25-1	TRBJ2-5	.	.	TGTGCCATCGCCTCACTAGTTCGGGTAGAGACCCAGTACTTC	CAIASLVRVETQYF
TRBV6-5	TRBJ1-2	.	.	TGTGCCAGCAGTCCCGCCTCGGCCAACTATGGCTACACCTTC	CASSPASANYGYTF
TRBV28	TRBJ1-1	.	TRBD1	TGTGCCAGCAGTTTGAACAGGGGAAGGAACACTGAAGCTTTCTTT	CASSLNRGRNTEAFF
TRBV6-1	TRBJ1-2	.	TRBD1	TGTGCCAGCAGTGCCCCCGGGACAGTCTATGGCTACACCTTC	CASSAPGTVYGYTF
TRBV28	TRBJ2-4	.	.	TGTGCCAGCAGCCCCTTGCTAGGAAGCATTCAGTACTTC	CASSPLLGSIQYF
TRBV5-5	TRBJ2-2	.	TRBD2	TGTGCCAGCAGCTTGTGGGGAGGGTCAGACACCGGGGAGCTGTTTTTT	CASSLWGGSDTGELFF
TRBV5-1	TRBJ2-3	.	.	TGCGCCAGCAGACTACTAGTGGCGAGCACAGATACGCAGTATTTT	CASRLLVASTDTQYF
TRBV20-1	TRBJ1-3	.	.	TGCAGTGCTAGACCTGGAAACACCATATATTTT	CSARPGNTIYF
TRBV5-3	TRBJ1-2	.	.	TGTGCCAGCAGCCGGGGACTCAACTATGGCTACACCTTC	CASSRGLNYGYTF
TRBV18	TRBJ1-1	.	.	TGTGCCAGCTCACCTCCCGGCGGTAGGAATCTGAACACTGAAGCTTTCTTT	CASSPPGGRNLNTEAFF
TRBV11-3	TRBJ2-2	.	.	TGTGCCAGCAGCTCGCCCGCAGAGACGAACACCGGGGAGCTGTTTTTT	CASSSPAETNTGELFF
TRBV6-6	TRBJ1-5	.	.	TGTGCCAGCAGTTACTCGTGGCGGCAGCCCCAGCATTTT	CASSYSWRQPQHF
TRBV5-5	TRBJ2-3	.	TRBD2	TGTGCCAGCAACCGACTAGCGGGTTTTAGCACAGATACGCAGTATTTT	CASNRLAGFSTDTQYF
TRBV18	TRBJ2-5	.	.	TGTGCCAGCTCAGGGCTTCCGAGCCAAGAGACCCAGTACTTC	CASSGLPSQETQYF
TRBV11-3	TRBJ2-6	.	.	TGTGCCAGCAGCCGCTCCTCTGGGGCCAACGTCCTGACTTTC	CASSRSSGANVLTF
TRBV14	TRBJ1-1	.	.	TGTGCCAGCAGCCAAGAGTCTTACACTGAAGCTTTCTTT	CASSQESYTEAFF
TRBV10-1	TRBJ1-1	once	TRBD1	TGCGCCAGCAGTCCTACAGGGGCCGAGGTGAACACTGAAGCTTTCTTT	CASSPTGAEVNTEAFF
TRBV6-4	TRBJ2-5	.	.	TGTGCCAGCAGCCGGGACGTAATGGAGACCCAGTACTTC	CASSRDVMETQYF
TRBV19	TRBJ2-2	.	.	TGTGCCAGTAGTATGGCCATGAACACCGGGGAGCTGTTTTTT	CASSMAMNTGELFF
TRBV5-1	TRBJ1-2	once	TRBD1	TGCGCCAGCAGCCCTGGAGGGACAGCTAACTATGGCTACACCTTC	CASSPGGTANYGYTF
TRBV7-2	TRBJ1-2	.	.	TGTGCCAGCAGCTTATCCAGGAGCTATGGCTACACCTTC	CASSLSRSYGYTF